This T cell receptor beta chain was sequenced during a study of shared clonotypes between healthy human individuals. Germline V lookup: CDR1 SNHLY, CDR2 FYNNEI. Trimming took 7 bases from V and 0 from J; bases not matched to a gene: 16. The CDR3 totals 19 residues. Worth noting for this clone: Its antigen is undetermined.

CD45RA-negative memory and CD45RA+ naive subsets were split from the CD4+ cells. General study points: Several donors held about 5% of naive CD4 clonotypes in common. Represented diversity, genetic and exposure-history alike, was limited by few donors.

Only in-frame clones appear in the TCRdb table, and some are missing; sequencing was by immunoSEQ multiplex PCR. The data show hundreds of thousands of clones, less than 80% seen once. The TCR originated in a woman under 40 in good health. The gene calls are TRBV2 and TRBJ2-3; TRBD2 matches 10 bases. The sequenced material came from memory CD4+ T cells sorted from blood. Subset here: CD45RA-negative fraction. In nucleotides, the CDR3 is TGTGCCAGCATTGACGGCGGAGCCTTACTAGCGGGAAGCACAGATACGCAGTATTTT. This sequence encodes CASIDGGALLAGSTDTQYF.